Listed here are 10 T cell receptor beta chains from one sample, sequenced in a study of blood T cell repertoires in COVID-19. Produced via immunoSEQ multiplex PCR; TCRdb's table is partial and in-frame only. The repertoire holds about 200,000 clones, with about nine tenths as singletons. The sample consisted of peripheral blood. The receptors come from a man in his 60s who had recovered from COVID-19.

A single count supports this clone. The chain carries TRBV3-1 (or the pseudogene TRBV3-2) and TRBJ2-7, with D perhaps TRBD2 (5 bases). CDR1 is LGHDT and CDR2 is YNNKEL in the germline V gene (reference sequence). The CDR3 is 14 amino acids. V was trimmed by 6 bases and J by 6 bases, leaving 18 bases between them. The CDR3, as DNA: TGTGCCAGCAGGGGGAGAACATTCCGTGGCGAGCAGTACTTC. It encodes CASRGRTFRGEQYF.

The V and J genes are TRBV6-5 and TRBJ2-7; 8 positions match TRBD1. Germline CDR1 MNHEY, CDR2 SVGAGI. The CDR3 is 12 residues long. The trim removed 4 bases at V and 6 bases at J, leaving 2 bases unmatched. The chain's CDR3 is CASSLQGGEQYF. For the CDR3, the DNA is TGTGCCAGCAGTTTACAGGGGGGCGAGCAGTACTTC.

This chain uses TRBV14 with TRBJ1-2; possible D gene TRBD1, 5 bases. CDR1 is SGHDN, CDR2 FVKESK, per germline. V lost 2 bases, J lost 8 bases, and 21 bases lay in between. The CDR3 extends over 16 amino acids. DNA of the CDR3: TGTGCCAGCAGCCAACAAGGGGCAAAGGCCTTTAGAGGCTACACCTTC. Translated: CASSQQGAKAFRGYTF. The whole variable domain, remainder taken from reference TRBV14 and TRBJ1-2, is EAGVTQFPSHSVIEKGQTVTLRCDPISGHDNLYWYRRVMGKEIKFLLHFVKESKQDESGMPNNRFLAERTGGTYSTLKVQPAELEDSGVYFCASSQQGAKAFRGYTFGSGTRLTVV.

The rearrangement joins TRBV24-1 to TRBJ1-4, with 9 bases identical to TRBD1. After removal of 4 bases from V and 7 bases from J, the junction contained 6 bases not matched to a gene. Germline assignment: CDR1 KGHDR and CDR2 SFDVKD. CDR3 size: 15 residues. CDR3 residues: CATSDHGTGTEKLFF. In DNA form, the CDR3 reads TGTGCCACCAGTGACCACGGGACAGGGACTGAAAAACTGTTTTTT.

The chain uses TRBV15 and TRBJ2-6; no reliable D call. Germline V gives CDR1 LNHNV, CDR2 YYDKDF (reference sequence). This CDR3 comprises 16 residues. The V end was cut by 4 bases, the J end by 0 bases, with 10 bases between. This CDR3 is CATSNHRSSGANVLTF. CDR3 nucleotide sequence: TGTGCCACCAGCAATCACCGCAGCTCTGGGGCCAACGTCCTGACTTTC. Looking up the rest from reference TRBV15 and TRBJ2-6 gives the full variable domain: DAMVIQNPRYQVTQFGKPVTLSCSQTLNHNVMYWYQQKSSQAPKLLFHYYDKDFNNEADTPDNFQSRRPNTSFCFLDIRSPGLGDTAMYLCATSNHRSSGANVLTFGAGSRLTVL.

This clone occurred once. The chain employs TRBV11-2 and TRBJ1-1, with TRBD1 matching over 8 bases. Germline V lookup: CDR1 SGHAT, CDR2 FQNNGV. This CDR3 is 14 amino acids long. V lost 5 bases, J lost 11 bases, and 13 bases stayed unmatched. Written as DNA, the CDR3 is TGTGCCAGCAGCCCGGACAGGGCACCTCCTATGGCTTTCTTT. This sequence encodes CASSPDRAPPMAFF. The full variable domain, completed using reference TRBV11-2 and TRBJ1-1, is EAGVAQSPRYKIIEKRQSVAFWCNPISGHATLYWYQQILGQGPKLLIQFQNNGVVDDSQLPKDRFSAERLKGVDSTLKIQPAKLEDSAVYLCASSPDRAPPMAFFGQGTRLTVV.

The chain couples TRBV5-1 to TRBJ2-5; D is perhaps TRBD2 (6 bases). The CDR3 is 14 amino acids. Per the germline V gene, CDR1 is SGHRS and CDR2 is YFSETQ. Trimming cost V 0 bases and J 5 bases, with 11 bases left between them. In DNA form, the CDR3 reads TGCGCCAGCAGCTTGGATTACCGGGGGGAGACCCAGTACTTC. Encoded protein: CASSLDYRGETQYF.

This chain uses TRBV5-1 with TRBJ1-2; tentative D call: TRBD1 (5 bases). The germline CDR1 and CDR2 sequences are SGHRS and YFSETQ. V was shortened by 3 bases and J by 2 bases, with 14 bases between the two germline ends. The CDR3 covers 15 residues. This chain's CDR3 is CASSYDGAGNYGYTF. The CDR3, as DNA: TGCGCCAGCAGCTATGATGGGGCAGGCAACTATGGCTACACCTTC.

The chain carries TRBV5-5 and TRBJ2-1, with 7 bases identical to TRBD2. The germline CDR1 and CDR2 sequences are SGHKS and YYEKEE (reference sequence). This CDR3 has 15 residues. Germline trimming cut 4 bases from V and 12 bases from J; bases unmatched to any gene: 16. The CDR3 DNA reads TGTGCCAGCAGCGAATCCCCGCTAGCGGCCCTCTCGCAGTTCTTC. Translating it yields CASSESPLAALSQFF.

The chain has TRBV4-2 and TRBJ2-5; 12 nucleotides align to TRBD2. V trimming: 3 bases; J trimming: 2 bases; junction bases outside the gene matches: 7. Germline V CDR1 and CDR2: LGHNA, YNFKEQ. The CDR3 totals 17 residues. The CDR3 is CASSQALGTSGQETQYF. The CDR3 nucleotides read TGTGCCAGCAGCCAGGCACTCGGGACTAGCGGGCAAGAGACCCAGTACTTC.